This TCR beta chain derives from a study of blood T cell repertoires in COVID-19. For the study at large: In each case, the material was cDNA or gDNA derived from T cells, B-cell-depleted T cells, or PBMCs.

This clone occurred once. Libraries were prepared by immunoSEQ multiplex PCR; TCRdb keeps only in-frame clonotypes and omits some of them. Of some 190,000 clones in the sample, roughly 85% were seen once. The CDR3 contains 15 residues. The germline V gene encodes CDR1 SGHDT and CDR2 YYEEEE. Between the trimmed V and J ends, which lost 6 bases and 6 bases, there was a span of 19 bases. V gene TRBV5-6 combines with J gene TRBJ2-1; D perhaps matches TRBD2 (6 bases). Sequencing was performed on peripheral blood. This TCR was sampled from a woman older than 75 with acute or convalescent COVID-19. CDR3 loop: CASIPGDSGLNEQFF. In DNA form, the CDR3 reads TGTGCCAGCATCCCCGGGGATAGCGGACTCAATGAGCAGTTCTTC.